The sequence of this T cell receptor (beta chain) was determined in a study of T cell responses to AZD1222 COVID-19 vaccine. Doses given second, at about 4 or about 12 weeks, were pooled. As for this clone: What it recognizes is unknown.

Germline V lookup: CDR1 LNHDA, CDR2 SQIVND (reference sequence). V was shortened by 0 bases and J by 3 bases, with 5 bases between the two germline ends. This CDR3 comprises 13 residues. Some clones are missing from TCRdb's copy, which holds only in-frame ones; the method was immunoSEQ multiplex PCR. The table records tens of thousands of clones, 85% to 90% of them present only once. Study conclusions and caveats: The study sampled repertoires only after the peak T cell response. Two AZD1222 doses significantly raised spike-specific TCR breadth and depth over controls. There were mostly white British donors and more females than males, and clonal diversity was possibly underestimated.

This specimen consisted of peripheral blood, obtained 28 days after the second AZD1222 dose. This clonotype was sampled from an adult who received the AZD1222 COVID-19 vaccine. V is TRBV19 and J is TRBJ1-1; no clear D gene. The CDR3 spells CASSIERDTEAFF. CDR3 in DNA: TGTGCCAGTAGTATAGAACGTGACACTGAAGCTTTCTTT.